The 20 T cell receptor beta chains presented below share a single source sample, sequenced in a study of cytomegalovirus exposure and HLA in healthy donors. 13 Jbeta primers and 60 Vbeta primers were used for the PCR. Profiled with immunoSEQ multiplex PCR; TCRdb holds only in-frame clones, not every one. The sample lists a few hundred thousand clones, about 75% occurring once. Material: PBMCs. The receptor set was obtained from a woman aged 25 to 39 in good health and CMV-seronegative.

This clone was counted between two and nine times. CDR3 DNA: TGTGCCATCAGTGAGTCGGTGGTAGCGGGGGTTAATGAGCAGTTCTTC. Protein sequence: CAISESVVAGVNEQFF. The chain is built from TRBV10-3 and TRBJ2-1, with 9 bases identical to TRBD2. From germline, CDR1 is ENHRY and CDR2 SYGVKD. The CDR3 sequence is 16 residues long. Germline trimming cut 0 bases from V and 7 bases from J; bases unmatched to any gene: 7.

The chain joins TRBV10-2 to TRBJ1-1; possible D gene TRBD1, 6 bases. Germline CDR1 and CDR2: WSHSY and SAAADI. This CDR3 has 15 amino acids. The V end was cut by 5 bases, the J end by 1 base, with 14 bases between. In nucleotides, the CDR3 is TGCGCCAGCAGTCCAACCGGACAGTCGAACACTGAAGCTTTCTTT. Its protein is CASSPTGQSNTEAFF.

The chain has TRBV30 and TRBJ1-5; D may be TRBD1 (5 bases). Germline V lookup: CDR1 GTSNPN, CDR2 SVGIG (reference sequence). The V and J ends lost 4 bases and 2 bases respectively, with 12 bases between them. CDR3 length: 14 amino acids. The DNA for the CDR3 is TGTGCCTGGACGGGGGGTGGCGGCAATCAGCCCCAGCATTTT. This encodes CAWTGGGGNQPQHF.

This chain connects TRBV30 to TRBJ1-1; the D is unclear. The CDR3 runs to 14 residues. V lost 0 bases and J 3 bases, leaving 11 bases between the germline ends. Germline CDR1 is GTSNPN and CDR2 is SVGIG (reference sequence). The CDR3 DNA is TGTGCCTGGAGTGTAGGACTACACGACACTGAAGCTTTCTTT. Amino acid sequence: CAWSVGLHDTEAFF.

This chain connects TRBV5-1 to TRBJ1-2; 9 bases are shared with TRBD1. Germline CDR1 reads SGHRS; CDR2 reads YFSETQ. This CDR3 contains 14 residues. Germline trimming cut 0 bases from V and 5 bases from J; bases unmatched to any gene: 2. This CDR3 is CASSLGDREYGYTF. For the CDR3, the DNA is TGCGCCAGCAGCTTGGGGGACAGGGAATATGGCTACACCTTC.

The rearrangement joins TRBV11-2 to TRBJ2-1, with TRBD2 matching over 14 bases. V lost 3 bases, J lost 4 bases, and 8 bases stayed unmatched. The CDR3 length is 18 residues. Germline CDR1 is SGHAT and CDR2 is FQNNGV. Written as DNA, the CDR3 is TGTGCCAGCAGCTTCGGACTAGCGGGAGGCGGAACGTACAATGAGCAGTTCTTC. Translated: CASSFGLAGGGTYNEQFF.

This clone was picked up a small number of times. The V gene is TRBV30, the J gene TRBJ2-3; no clear D. Trimming took off 5 bases at V and 0 bases at J, with 3 bases between the two ends. CDR1 GTSNPN and CDR2 SVGIG come from the germline V gene (reference sequence). CDR3 length: 11 residues. This CDR3 reads CAWGSTDTQYF. The CDR3 nucleotides read TGTGCCTGGGGCAGCACAGATACGCAGTATTTT.

This rearrangement joins TRBV10-2 to TRBJ2-7; the D gene is possibly TRBD1 (5 bases). The CDR3 has 12 amino acids. Per germline, CDR1 WSHSY and CDR2 SAAADI. Trimming stripped 3 bases from V and 3 bases from J, with 6 bases between. The CDR3 nucleotides are TGCGCCAGCAGTGATGACAGCTACGAGCAGTACTTC. It encodes CASSDDSYEQYF.

The rearrangement uses TRBV9 and TRBJ1-5, with D perhaps matching TRBD1 (5 bases). This CDR3 spans 17 amino acids. The germline CDR1 and CDR2 sequences are SGDLS and YYNGEE. Trimming pared 2 bases from V and 5 bases from J, leaving 20 bases between. The CDR3 region has the DNA TGTGCCAGCAGCGTGGGGCCCGGGAGCTTAGGGGATCAGCCCCAGCATTTT. Translated, it gives CASSVGPGSLGDQPQHF. The full variable domain, with the rest looked up from reference TRBV9 and TRBJ1-5, is DSGVTQTPKHLITATGQRVTLRCSPRSGDLSVYWYQQSLDQGLQFLIQYYNGEERAKGNILERFSAQQFPDLHSELNLSSLELGDSALYFCASSVGPGSLGDQPQHFGDGTRLSIL.

This clone was found a few times. The genes are TRBV27 and TRBJ2-5; TRBD2 matches at 15 bases. V trimming: 6 bases; J trimming: 5 bases; junction bases outside the gene matches: 13. The CDR3 is 18 residues long. The germline V gene has CDR1 MNHEY and CDR2 SMNVEV (reference sequence). In DNA, the CDR3 is TGTGCCAGCAGCCCGGGGACTAGCGGGAGGTTAAGATTCGAGACCCAGTACTTC. Its translation: CASSPGTSGRLRFETQYF.

This clone was seen once. The CDR3 region has the DNA TGTGCCAGCAGCGTTTCTGGGCAGGATGAGCAGTTCTTC. Translation gives CASSVSGQDEQFF. This chain joins TRBV9 and TRBJ2-1, with no clear D. V lost 2 bases, J lost 8 bases, and 11 bases lay in between. The germline gives CDR1 SGDLS, CDR2 YYNGEE. The CDR3 has 13 residues. Variable domain in full (rest from reference TRBV9 and TRBJ2-1): DSGVTQTPKHLITATGQRVTLRCSPRSGDLSVYWYQQSLDQGLQFLIQYYNGEERAKGNILERFSAQQFPDLHSELNLSSLELGDSALYFCASSVSGQDEQFFGPGTRLTVL.

This sequence joins TRBV6-1 and TRBJ2-3; 11 nucleotides align to TRBD1. Germline loops: CDR1 MNHNS, CDR2 SASEGT. Trimming cost V 6 bases and J 3 bases; bases outside gene matches: 5. The CDR3 sequence is 15 residues long. CDR3 sequence: CASRSGQGGTDTQYF. The CDR3 DNA sequence: TGTGCCAGCAGGTCGGGACAGGGGGGTACAGATACGCAGTATTTT.

The genes are TRBV18 and TRBJ2-5; tentative D call: TRBD1 (6 bases). Germline CDR1 and CDR2: KGHSH and LQKENI. V lost 4 bases, J lost 11 bases, and 20 bases lay in between. The CDR3 has 14 residues. CDR3 sequence: CASSQNPGQSEQYF. CDR3 coding DNA: TGTGCCAGCTCACAGAACCCCGGACAGAGTGAGCAGTACTTC.

With regard to this clone: The germline gene is not matched at one end of the junction; a read error may be the cause. The chain links TRBV13 to TRBJ2-2, with 10 bases identical to TRBD1. CDR1 is PRHDT and CDR2 is FYEKMQ in the germline V gene (reference sequence). This CDR3 spans 17 amino acids. CDR3 bases: TGTGTCAGCAGCCCCCCTACCGGGACAGGGGACACCGGGGAGCTGTTTTTT. Its protein product is CVSSPPTGTGDTGELFF.

This chain uses TRBV2 with TRBJ2-2; 7 bases map to TRBD2. CDR1 is SNHLY, CDR2 FYNNEI, per germline. Germline trimming cut 8 bases from V and 0 bases from J; bases unmatched to any gene: 6. The CDR3 length is 15 residues. The CDR3 bases are TGTGCCAGCGCGGGGAGGGCGGCGAACACCGGGGAGCTGTTTTTT. Translating gives CASAGRAANTGELFF.

The chain is built from TRBV7-9 and TRBJ1-4, with D perhaps TRBD1 (6 bases). V lost 0 bases to trimming and J lost 8 bases, with 10 bases between them. CDR3 size: 14 residues. Germline-derived CDR1 and CDR2 are SEHNR and FQNEAQ (reference sequence). The CDR3 here is CASSLALRGEKLFF. CDR3 bases: TGTGCCAGCAGCTTAGCGCTGAGGGGGGAAAAACTGTTTTTT.

The chain recombines TRBV2 with TRBJ2-1, with D unclear. The germline V gene has CDR1 SNHLY and CDR2 FYNNEI. V was clipped by 2 bases and J by 8 bases, with 7 bases between them. The CDR3 is made up of 12 amino acids. The CDR3 loop reads CASSESRDEQFF. The CDR3 DNA follows: TGTGCCAGCAGTGAAAGCCGGGATGAGCAGTTCTTC.

This chain uses TRBV19 with TRBJ2-1; 13 bases map to TRBD2. V was clipped by 5 bases and J by 4 bases; unmatched bases: 2. Looked up from germline, CDR1 is LNHDA and CDR2 is SQIVND (reference sequence). There are 15 residues in the CDR3. Here the CDR3 DNA reads TGTGCCAGTAGTCCGACTAGCGGGGGGTACAATGAGCAGTTCTTC. Residues: CASSPTSGGYNEQFF. Complete variable domain (other parts from reference TRBV19 and TRBJ2-1): DGGITQSPKYLFRKEGQNVTLSCEQNLNHDAMYWYRQDPGQGLRLIYYSQIVNDFQKGDIAEGYSVSREKKESFPLTVTSAQKNPTAFYLCASSPTSGGYNEQFFGPGTRLTVL.

The chain links TRBV5-1 to TRBJ1-2; TRBD1 matches at 10 bases. V lost 0 bases and J lost 6; bases outside the gene matches: 5. The CDR3 covers 15 residues. Germline V gives CDR1 SGHRS, CDR2 YFSETQ. The CDR3 DNA reads as TGCGCCAGCAGCTTGGGGGGGACAGGGGTGAATGGCTACACCTTC. This sequence encodes CASSLGGTGVNGYTF.

The chain links TRBV27 to TRBJ1-1, with D perhaps TRBD1 (6 bases). V lost 3 bases and J lost 4, with 15 bases in between. This CDR3 spans 15 amino acids. Per germline, CDR1 MNHEY and CDR2 SMNVEV (reference sequence). CDR3 residues: CASSLGAGRSTEAFF. The CDR3, as DNA: TGTGCCAGCAGTTTGGGGGCCGGCCGGAGCACTGAAGCTTTCTTT.